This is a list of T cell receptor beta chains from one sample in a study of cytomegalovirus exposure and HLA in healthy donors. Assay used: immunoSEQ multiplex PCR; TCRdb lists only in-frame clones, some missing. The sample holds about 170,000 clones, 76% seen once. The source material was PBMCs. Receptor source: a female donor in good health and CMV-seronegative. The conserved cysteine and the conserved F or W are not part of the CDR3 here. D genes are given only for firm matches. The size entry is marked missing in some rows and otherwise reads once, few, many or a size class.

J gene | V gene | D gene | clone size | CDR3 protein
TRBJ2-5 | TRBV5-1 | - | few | ASSLSPGLLLETQY
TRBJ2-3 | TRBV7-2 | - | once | ASSVTYSSDTQY
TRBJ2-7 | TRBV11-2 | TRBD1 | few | ASSLAEIRDRGVSYEQY
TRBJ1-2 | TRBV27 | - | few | ASSFGLRDYGYT
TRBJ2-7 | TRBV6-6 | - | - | ASSYSFSVSYEQY
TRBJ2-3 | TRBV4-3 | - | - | ASSQGRSGVGDTQY
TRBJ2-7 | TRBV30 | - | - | AWSVGGYEQY
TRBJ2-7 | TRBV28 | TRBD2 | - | ASSLSGGPLGQY
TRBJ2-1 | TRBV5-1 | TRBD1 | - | ASRARQGSNEQF
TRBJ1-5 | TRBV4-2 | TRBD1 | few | ASSRPQGASHQPQH
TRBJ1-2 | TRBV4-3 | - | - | ASSQERIWEASGYT
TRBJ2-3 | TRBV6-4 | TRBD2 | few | ASSDSAGGSTDTQY
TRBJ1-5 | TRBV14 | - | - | ASSQDLKSPQH
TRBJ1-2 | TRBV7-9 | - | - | SSSFVGTRYGYT
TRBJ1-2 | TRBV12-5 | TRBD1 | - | ASGLVGQVT
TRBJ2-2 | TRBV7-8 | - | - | ASSSDRGTNTGELF
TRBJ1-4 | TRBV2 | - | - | ASSYGEKLF
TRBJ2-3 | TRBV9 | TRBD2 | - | ASSGGLAGVKADTQY
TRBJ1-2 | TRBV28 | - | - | ASSEAANYGYT
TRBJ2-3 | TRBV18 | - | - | ASSPGEVYTQY
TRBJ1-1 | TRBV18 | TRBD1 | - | ASSPGQVKNTEAF
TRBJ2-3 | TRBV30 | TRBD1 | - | AWSVPGTARTQY
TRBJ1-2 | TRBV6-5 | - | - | ASTRGDYGYT
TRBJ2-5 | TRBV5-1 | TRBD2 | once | ASSLWSSGQETQY
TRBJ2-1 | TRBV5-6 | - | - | ASSLDRERGEQF
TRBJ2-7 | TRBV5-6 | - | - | ASSEGNKPYEQY
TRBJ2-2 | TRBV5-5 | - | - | ASSFRTGTTNTGELF
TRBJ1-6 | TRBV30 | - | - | AWSVQSGLGSPLH
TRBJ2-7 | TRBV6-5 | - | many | ASRYWAKTSSYEQY
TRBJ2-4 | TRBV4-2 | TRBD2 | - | ASSQGLAALQGAKNIQY
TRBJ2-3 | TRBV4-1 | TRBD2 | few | ASSQDLGLASPTDTQY
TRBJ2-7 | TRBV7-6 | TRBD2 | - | ASSQASSGALHEQY
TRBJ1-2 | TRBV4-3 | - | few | ASSQDLVQNYGYT
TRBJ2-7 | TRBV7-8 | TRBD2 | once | ASSLGFLAEPYEQY
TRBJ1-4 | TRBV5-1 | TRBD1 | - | ASSLGDREGEKLF
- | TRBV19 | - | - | ASSLGRTVEQY
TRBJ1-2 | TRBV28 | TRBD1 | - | ASSPGGSNYGYT